These T cell receptor beta chains were read from a single sample in a study of CD8 T cells in ankylosing spondylitis. TCRdb passed the 5' RACE reads through MiXCR, listing each CDR3 protein once. The sample records a few hundred thousand distinct CDR3 sequences, 20% to 25% being singletons. Sample: blood, either unsorted or a sorted T cell fraction (not recorded which). The source of these receptors is a male donor with ankylosing spondylitis. The CDR3 runs from the conserved cysteine through the conserved F or W. The D gene is left open where the match is weak. Where a row states a size, it is once, few, many or the class of an expanded clone; other rows omit it.

clone_size j_call v_call d_call cdr3_nt cdr3_aa
few TRBJ1-5 TRBV20-1 NA TGCAGTGCTAGTCAGGGGTCCGGCAATCAGCCCCAGCATTTT CSASQGSGNQPQHF
few TRBJ2-1 TRBV12-5 NA TGTGCTAGTGGGCGGGACAGTAGAATATACAATGAGCAGTTCTTC CASGRDSRIYNEQFF
few TRBJ2-1 TRBV20-1 NA TGCAGTGCGCCCCCCCCGACTAGGTCTTGGCGCAATGAGCAGTTCTTC CSAPPPTRSWRNEQFF
many TRBJ2-5 TRBV5-1 NA TGCGCCAGCAGCTTGGGACAGGCAGCGATGGGGACCCAGTACTTC CASSLGQAAMGTQYF
NA TRBJ2-1 TRBV5-1 NA TGCGCCAGCAGCTGGGGAAGGGAAAGGGGTTACAATGAGCAATTCTTC CASSWGRERGYNEQFF
many TRBJ2-7 TRBV29-1 TRBD2 TGCAGCGTTGCACTAGCGGAGCCCTACGAGCAGTACTTC CSVALAEPYEQYF
many TRBJ2-5 TRBV29-1 NA TGCAGCGTTGGCCAACAGGGAGCTCGGGAGACCCAGTACTTC CSVGQQGARETQYF
few TRBJ2-5 TRBV4-1 NA TGCGCCAGCAGCCAACGAAGGGATCAAGAGACCCAGTACTTC CASSQRRDQETQYF
few TRBJ2-2 TRBV6-1 NA TGTGCCAGCATAAGATACCGGGACGGGAACACCGGGGAGCTGTTTTTT CASIRYRDGNTGELFF
few TRBJ1-5 TRBV3-1 NA TGTGCCAGCAGCCAAGACATTGGACAGCCCCAGCATTTT CASSQDIGQPQHF
few TRBJ2-7 TRBV4-3 TRBD2 TGCGCCAGCAGCCGAGGACTAGCGGGCACTTCTAAGGTGCAGTACTTC CASSRGLAGTSKVQYF
NA TRBJ1-1 TRBV29-1 NA TGCAGCGCCGGGAAGGGAACGAACACTGAAGCTTTCTTT CSAGKGTNTEAFF
NA TRBJ2-3 TRBV14 TRBD2 TGTGCCAGCAGCCAAACAGCGGGAGAGCCCCCAGATACGCAGTATTTT CASSQTAGEPPDTQYF
NA TRBJ2-3 TRBV10-3 NA TGTGCCATCACTAAAGGGCGACAGGATGATACGCAGTATTTT CAITKGRQDDTQYF
few TRBJ2-7 TRBV18 NA TGTGCCAGCTCACCTCTTGCCTACGAGCAGTACTTC CASSPLAYEQYF
few TRBJ2-2 TRBV18 NA TGTGCCAGCTCACCACCGGTGGCAGACACCGGGGAGCTGTTTTTT CASSPPVADTGELFF
NA TRBJ2-1 TRBV15 NA TGTGCCACCAGGTACAGGGGGGGGTACAATGAGCAGTTCTTC CATRYRGGYNEQFF
few TRBJ2-1 TRBV4-1 TRBD2 TGCGCCAGCAGCCGGGGACTAGTGGGGCGCAATGAGCAGTTCTTC CASSRGLVGRNEQFF
few TRBJ2-5 TRBV12-3/TRBV12-4 NA TGTGCCAGCAGTTTAGTAGGTATCCAAGAGACCCAGTACTTC CASSLVGIQETQYF
NA TRBJ2-2 TRBV20-1 TRBD2 TGCAGTGCGAGGACTAGCGGGACCGGGGAGCTGTTTTTT CSARTSGTGELFF
few TRBJ1-6 TRBV3-1 NA TGTGCCAGCAGCCAGGAACTCAGGAGTTCACCCCTCCACTTT CASSQELRSSPLHF
once TRBJ1-2 TRBV12-3/TRBV12-4 NA TGTCCCAGCAGTTTAGTACAGGGCTTTGGCTACACCTTC CPSSLVQGFGYTF
few TRBJ2-3 TRBV9 TRBD2 TGTGCCAGCAGCGTCCTCAGCGGGAGGAACACAGATACGCAGTATTTT CASSVLSGRNTDTQYF
NA TRBJ1-4 TRBV3-1 NA TGTGCCAGCAGCCGGGAACATAATGAAAAACTGTTTTTT CASSREHNEKLFF
NA TRBJ2-2 TRBV29-1 NA TGCAGCGTTGGGCGAGGGGGGGAGCTGTTTTTT CSVGRGGELFF
NA TRBJ2-2 TRBV7-6 TRBD1 TGTGCCAGCAGCACTGGGACAGGCGGCACGCCCGGGGAGCTGTTTTTT CASSTGTGGTPGELFF
many TRBJ1-5 TRBV29-1 NA TGCAGCGTTGCCGTGGCCGGGGGACCCCAGCATTTT CSVAVAGGPQHF
few TRBJ2-2 TRBV6-1 NA TGTGCCAGCATAGGACGGAACACCGGGGAGCTGTTTTTT CASIGRNTGELFF